These T cell receptor beta chains were read from a single sample in a study of T cells after yellow fever vaccination. One entry per CDR3 protein, called by TCRdb with MiXCR from the 5' RACE reads. The sample includes hundreds of thousands of distinct CDR3 sequences, around an eighth seen only once; the top ten take around 15%. Sample: PBMCs, taken on the day of the yellow fever booster vaccination. These receptors were obtained from a man aged 25-45 years who received the YFV17D yellow fever vaccine. The CDR3 runs from the conserved cysteine through the conserved F or W. Each record gives: J gene, D gene, clone size, V gene, CDR3 DNA, CDR3 protein. A D gene is named only where the DNA matches it firmly. Not all rows give a size; the values are once, few, many and, for expanded clones, a class.

>TRBJ2-5|NA|NA|TRBV5-1
TGCGCCAGCAGCTTGACCACGGGACTCCCGCGAGAGACCCAGTACTTC
CASSLTTGLPRETQYF
>TRBJ2-7|TRBD2|few|TRBV18
TGTGCCAGCTCACCCTCTGGCGGGGGTAGCGGGAACCACGAGCAGTACTTC
CASSPSGGGSGNHEQYF
>TRBJ2-1|TRBD1|NA|TRBV5-5
TGTGCCAGCAACCACAGGGGGGACAGGGGTTACAATGAGCAGTTCTTC
CASNHRGDRGYNEQFF
>TRBJ1-1|TRBD1|few|TRBV20-1
TGCAGTGCGCAGGACAGGTCGGAAGCTTTCTTT
CSAQDRSEAFF
>TRBJ2-1|TRBD2|NA|TRBV29-1
TGCAGCGTTGGTGGGGGGCGGACTAGCGGGGCTGAGCAGTTCTTC
CSVGGGRTSGAEQFF
>TRBJ2-1|NA|NA|TRBV5-4
TGTGCCAGCAGCCGGGCGGCGAGGACTTACAATGAGCAGTTCTTC
CASSRAARTYNEQFF
>TRBJ2-3|NA|many|TRBV14
TGTGCCAGCAGCCAAGGCGGGATAGGTACAGATACGCAGTATTTT
CASSQGGIGTDTQYF
>TRBJ2-2|NA|many|TRBV4-3
TGCGCCAGCAGCCAAGGGGTTGACACCGGGGAGCTGTTTTTT
CASSQGVDTGELFF
>TRBJ2-3|NA|NA|TRBV18
TGTGCCAGCTCACCCGCTAGTTTTCCAGATACGCAGTATTTT
CASSPASFPDTQYF
>TRBJ1-1|TRBD1|few|TRBV20-1
TGCAGTGCTCATTCCCAGGGGGACACTGAAGCTTTCTTT
CSAHSQGDTEAFF
>TRBJ2-4|NA|many|TRBV12-3/TRBV12-4
TGTGCCAGCAGAGGGGCGGGTTCGGTCAAAAACATTCAGTACTTC
CASRGAGSVKNIQYF
>TRBJ2-3|NA|many|TRBV15
TGTGCCACCAGCCCACATAGGGGGGATACGCAGTATTTT
CATSPHRGDTQYF
>TRBJ2-7|NA|NA|TRBV3-1
TGTGCCAGCAGCCAAGACCGTGTAACTCGAAACCCCTACGAGCAGTACTTC
CASSQDRVTRNPYEQYF
>TRBJ2-3|NA|few|TRBV11-3
TGTGCCAGCAGCCAAGGGACCTACACAGATACGCAGTATTTT
CASSQGTYTDTQYF
>TRBJ2-1|TRBD2|many|TRBV18
TGTGCCAGCTCACCACCCGGACTAGCGGGAGGTGGTGGCAATGAGCAGTTCTTC
CASSPPGLAGGGGNEQFF
>TRBJ2-7|NA|many|TRBV29-1
TGCAGCGTTGGAGGTAATGGCGCTTCCTACGAGCAGTACTTC
CSVGGNGASYEQYF
>TRBJ1-5|NA|few|TRBV29-1
TGCAGCGTTGGAGGGGTGGAGGCCGATCAGCCCCAGCATTTT
CSVGGVEADQPQHF
>TRBJ2-5|TRBD2|NA|TRBV4-2
TGTGCCAGCAGCCAAGACCCCCCGGGGAGGGGAGCTATGGGAGAGACCCAGTACTTC
CASSQDPPGRGAMGETQYF
>TRBJ2-3|TRBD2|few|TRBV7-8
TGTGCCAGCAGCTTAGGATTCGGGGGGGCTAGCGGTGATACGCAGTATTTT
CASSLGFGGASGDTQYF
>TRBJ2-6|TRBD1|many|TRBV29-1
TGCAGCGTCCTTCACAGGGGGCGCCTGGCTGGGGCCAACGTCCTGACTTTC
CSVLHRGRLAGANVLTF
>TRBJ2-7|NA|NA|TRBV19
TGTGCCAGTAGTCCCGGGGACGCGATTTCCTACGAGCAGTACTTC
CASSPGDAISYEQYF
>TRBJ1-5|NA|few|TRBV19
TGTGCCAGTGCCCTCGGTGATAGCAATCAGCCCCAGCATTTT
CASALGDSNQPQHF
>TRBJ2-1|NA|few|TRBV9
TGTGCCAGCAGCGCAGAAGGGGGTTCCTACAATGAGCAGTTCTTC
CASSAEGGSYNEQFF
>TRBJ2-7|TRBD2|few|TRBV20-1
TGCAGTGCTAGAGTCCGGGGTGGGAGGGGCTACGAGCAGTACTTC
CSARVRGGRGYEQYF
>TRBJ1-5|NA|NA|TRBV3-1
TGTGCCAGCAGACCGGCAGGGATCGGTCAGCCCCAGCATTTT
CASRPAGIGQPQHF
>TRBJ2-2|TRBD1|NA|TRBV9
TGTGCCAGCAGCGTAGAGGGACAGGGGCCCGGGGAGCTGTTTTTT
CASSVEGQGPGELFF
>TRBJ1-1|TRBD1|few|TRBV5-5
TGTGCCAGCAGCTTGTCTGTTGGGACAGGGGAAAGTGAAGCTTTCTTT
CASSLSVGTGESEAFF
>TRBJ2-7|NA|NA|TRBV5-1
TGCGCCAGCAGCCCGACGGGACTACAGGGCGAGCAGTACTTC
CASSPTGLQGEQYF
>TRBJ1-2|NA|NA|TRBV7-9
TGTGCCAGCAGCTTAGCGGGTCGTTTCGATGGCTACACCTTC
CASSLAGRFDGYTF
>TRBJ2-5|TRBD2|NA|TRBV4-2
TGTGCCAGCAGCGGGACTAGTGTACAAGAGACCCAGTACTTC
CASSGTSVQETQYF
>TRBJ2-1|TRBD2|NA|TRBV19
TGTGCCAGTAGTATAGGCGGACTAGCCCCCTACAATGAGCAGTTCTTC
CASSIGGLAPYNEQFF
>TRBJ2-2|TRBD1|NA|TRBV3-1
TGTGCCAGCAGCCAGGGGACAGGGGGGTGGAACACCGGGGAGCTGTTTTTT
CASSQGTGGWNTGELFF
>TRBJ2-6|NA|NA|TRBV12-3/TRBV12-4
TGTGCCAGCAGTTCACGGCAATCTGGGGCCAACGTCCTGACTTTC
CASSSRQSGANVLTF
>TRBJ2-4|NA|few|TRBV27
TGTGCCAGCAGTTTAGCCAGCCAAGGGAACATTCAGTACTTC
CASSLASQGNIQYF
>TRBJ1-2|TRBD1|few|TRBV7-2
TGTGCCAGCAGCTTTGACAGGGAGAACTATGGCTACACCTTC
CASSFDRENYGYTF
>TRBJ2-7|TRBD1|NA|TRBV2
TGTGCCAGCATCCAATCCGGGACAGGGGATCCCTACGAGCAGTACTTC
CASIQSGTGDPYEQYF
>TRBJ1-2|NA|NA|TRBV29-1
TGCAGCGTTGATGGAGTGAGCCGCTGGTCTAACTATGGCTACACCTTC
CSVDGVSRWSNYGYTF
>TRBJ2-2|TRBD2|NA|TRBV20-1
TGCAGTGCGAGCCGACTAGCGGGAAACACCGGGGAGCTGTTTTTT
CSASRLAGNTGELFF
>TRBJ2-1|NA|NA|TRBV6-2/TRBV6-3
TGTGCCAGCAGGCGCAATGAGCAGTTCTTC
CASRRNEQFF
>TRBJ2-1|TRBD1|few|TRBV2
TGTGCCAGCAGTCGTGAGTTTAGGACAGGGAGTCCCAATGAGCAGTTCTTC
CASSREFRTGSPNEQFF
>TRBJ1-1|NA|NA|TRBV7-9
TGTGCCAGCAGCGACCGAGGACGCAAGAACACTGAAGCTTTCTTT
CASSDRGRKNTEAFF
>TRBJ2-7|NA|NA|TRBV12-3/TRBV12-4
TGTGCCAGCAGTTTAGCCCGGACATTTGAGCAGTACTTC
CASSLARTFEQYF
>TRBJ2-5|TRBD2|NA|TRBV5-1
TGCGCCAGCTCCGTAGGGCGGGAGAGAGCTGAGACCCAGTACTTC
CASSVGRERAETQYF
>TRBJ2-2|NA|few|TRBV20-1
TGCAGTGCTAGAGATCCGAGGAACACCGGGGAGCTGTTTTTT
CSARDPRNTGELFF
>TRBJ2-1|TRBD2|NA|TRBV11-2
TGTGCCAGCAGCTTAGACGGGACTAGCGGGTTATACAATGAGCAGTTCTTC
CASSLDGTSGLYNEQFF
>TRBJ2-2|NA|few|TRBV10-3
TGTGCCATCAGTGAGACTAGCCGAAACACCGGGGAGCTGTTTTTT
CAISETSRNTGELFF
>TRBJ2-1|NA|few|TRBV12-3/TRBV12-4
TGTGCCAGCAGAGAGATGAGTGGTGATGAGCAGTTCTTC
CASREMSGDEQFF
>TRBJ2-1|NA|NA|TRBV2
TGTGCCAGCAGTGATCTGGGTTGGGAGACCCAGTTCTTC
CASSDLGWETQFF
>TRBJ2-7|NA|NA|TRBV7-8
TGTGCCAGCAGCACGAGCTACAGATACGAGCAGTACTTC
CASSTSYRYEQYF
>TRBJ2-2|TRBD1|NA|TRBV7-2
TGTGCCAGCAGCTCGGGACAGTCCACCGGGGAGCTGTTTTTT
CASSSGQSTGELFF
>TRBJ2-7|TRBD1|NA|TRBV20-1
TGCAGCATGGACTCCCAGGGGGCCGAGCAGTACTTC
CSMDSQGAEQYF
>TRBJ1-6|NA|few|TRBV27
TGTGCCAGACGGCGCCCTTCACCCCTCCACTTT
CARRRPSPLHF
>TRBJ2-5|NA|NA|TRBV4-3
TGCGCCAGCAGCCAAGGGAACGGGAGACGGGAGACCCAGTACTTC
CASSQGNGRRETQYF
>TRBJ2-4|TRBD1|NA|TRBV6-1
TGTGCCAGCAGTGCAAACAGGGGGCGCGTGAACATTCAGTACTTC
CASSANRGRVNIQYF
>TRBJ2-3|TRBD1|few|TRBV7-2
TGTGCCATACAGGGGGAGGGCACAGATACGCAGTATTTT
CAIQGEGTDTQYF